Listed below are T cell receptor beta chains from one sample, sequenced in a study of T cell changes during pregnancy in multiple sclerosis. Assay: immunoSEQ multiplex PCR; the TCRdb copy retains only in-frame clones and omits some. This sample carries 45,000 to 70,000 clones, about 92% of them seen once, and the ten largest clones take 0.15% to 0.25%. The sequencing here drew on CD4+ T cells from peripheral blood mononuclear cells, taken in the second trimester of pregnancy. The receptors shown here come from a female donor with multiple sclerosis, enrolled in a pregnancy study. The CDR3 runs from the conserved cysteine through the conserved F or W. D genes are given only for firm matches.

>TRBJ2-7|TRBV5-4|TRBD2|15
TGTGCCAGCAGCGCTGGGACTAGCGAGGCCTACGAGCAGTACTTC
CASSAGTSEAYEQYF
>TRBJ2-3|TRBV7-6|TRBD2|16
TGTGCCAGCAGTCGTCCCGGGACTAGCCGCACAGATACGCAGTATTTT
CASSRPGTSRTDTQYF
>TRBJ2-6|TRBV5-6|NA|17
TGTGCCAGCAGCCGCCGAGTGGGGCTTTTTGGGGCCAACGTCCTGACTTTC
CASSRRVGLFGANVLTF
>TRBJ2-2|TRBV11-3|TRBD1|16
TGTGCCAGCAGCTCGGACAGGGGGCGCGGGACCGGGGAGCTGTTTTTT
CASSSDRGRGTGELFF
>TRBJ2-7|TRBV5-1|NA|18
TGCGCCAGCAGCCCAGAAAAACTTACAGGACGGATGTCCTACGAGCAGTACTTC
CASSPEKLTGRMSYEQYF
>TRBJ2-7|TRBV18|TRBD1|13
TGTGCCAGCTCACTAGGGGGCTTCTACGAGCAGTACTTC
CASSLGGFYEQYF
>TRBJ2-5|TRBV27|TRBD1|15
TGTGCCAGCAAGCGGACAGGGGGCCTCCCTCGGGACCAGTACTTC
CASKRTGGLPRDQYF
>TRBJ2-4|TRBV19|NA|16
TGTGCCAGTAGTATAGGGGGGGGCCGGGGAAAAAACATTCAGTACTTC
CASSIGGGRGKNIQYF
>TRBJ2-5|TRBV5-1|NA|15
TGCGCCAGCAGCCAAGGGGGGGCCTACCAAGAGACCCAGTACTTC
CASSQGGAYQETQYF
>TRBJ2-1|TRBV7-6|NA|13
TGTGCCAGCAGCTTAGTTACGGACAATGAGCAGTTCTTC
CASSLVTDNEQFF
>TRBJ1-2|TRBV9|NA|13
TGTGCCAGCAGCCCCGGGGGAAACTATGGCTACACCTTC
CASSPGGNYGYTF
>TRBJ1-4|TRBV29-1|TRBD1|13
TGCAGCGCCCCGGGACAGACAAATGAAAAACTGTTTTTT
CSAPGQTNEKLFF
>TRBJ2-5|TRBV19|TRBD2|14
TGTGCCAGTAGGCCCGGGGGGTCCCATGAGACCCAGTACTTC
CASRPGGSHETQYF
>TRBJ2-3|TRBV5-1|TRBD2|16
TGCGCCAGCAGCTTGGTAGAGCGGGGGGGCACAGATACGCAGTATTTT
CASSLVERGGTDTQYF
>TRBJ2-3|TRBV7-2|TRBD2|14
TGTGCCAGCACCCTATCCAGAACTAGCGTAGCGCAGTATTTT
CASTLSRTSVAQYF